The following is a TCR beta chain sequence with its context. The clone's antigen remains unknown. No base-level quality is on record; no much larger clone is a single base apart. The data are from a study of T cell responses to AZD1222 COVID-19 vaccine (dated by TCRdb to the early 2020s). Study-level background: AZD1222 recipients whose second dose came at about 4 weeks and those whose second dose came at about 12 weeks were combined into one group, since spike-specific TCR depth and breadth did not differ between the two schedules. A total of under 250 trial participants underwent TCR sequencing, of whom some 200 had received two doses of AZD1222 and around 25 had received two doses of the MenACWY control vaccine. Trial participants were enrolled by age into subgroups of 18-55, 56-69 and 70-plus years, and around 140, 26 and 57 TCR-sequenced participants, respectively, were included in these subgroups.

The time point label here, explained by the study, means: baseline before first vaccination. Vaccinee samples came from UK trials COV001 and COV002, including a single-blind randomized controlled phase 2/3 trial of AZD1222 (ChAdOx1 nCoV-19) in healthy adults. For TCRbeta chain sequencing, PBMC samples from trial participants were taken at day 0 and at day 28 after the second dose. Overall study outcomes, separate from this receptor: No day 14 peak-response samples were available, so repertoires were characterized only after the peak T cell response. In the small 56-69-year group, the increase in depth fell short of significance, most likely because of low power. Conclusions about previously exposed vaccinees are limited because only six or seven AZD1222 recipients were SARS-CoV-2 seropositive at baseline. Reportedly, almost half of the unique spike-specific TCRs recognized epitopes lying outside the regions that are mutated in the B.1.351 and B.1.1.7 variants. After two AZD1222 doses, both the breadth and the depth of spike-specific TCRs were significantly higher than at day 0 and than in MenACWY recipients. Most participants were white British and females outnumbered males, and the authors suggested that clonal diversity may have been underestimated. CD4 TCRs associated with the vaccine covered the entire spike protein, and the dominant responses were in regions 160-218 and 743-854.

The CDR3 regions of human TCRbeta chains were analyzed by immunosequencing. The original methods were these. Repertoire TCRs were matched against a reference library of SARS-CoV-2-specific TCRs generated with the MIRA antigen-specificity platform. Breadth was defined as the fraction of unique TCRs that were SARS-CoV-2-associated. Depth was defined as the fraction of total T cells that were SARS-CoV-2-associated. Each spike-specific TCR was assigned to its reactive spike region and to a CD4 or CD8 class using the MIRA data. Log10-transformed breadth and depth values were compared by one-way ANOVA with Sidak's multiple comparisons tests. The source is immuneACCESS, and TCRdb retained only in-frame sequences with V and J called. Part of the clones is not carried over; for the studies checked, unresolved V genes explain less than half of this, and the remainder is unexplained. That table gives V, J and clone size, and the DNA gave D and trimming. The sample table lists some 96,000 clones, about 89% of them with a count of one. The leading ten clones occupy around 2% of the sample.

From the cysteine through the phenylalanine, the CDR3 covers 19 amino acids. The CDR3 DNA has 57 bases and is translated from base 1. The germline V gene (reference sequence) supplies CDR1 LNHDA and CDR2 SQIVND. Trimming takes 6 bases off V and 0 bases off J; junction bases not matched to a gene: 12. The rearranged chain carries TRBV19 and TRBJ2-6; 9 middle bases align to TRBD1. This TCR derives from an adult in good health. Sequenced here: peripheral blood, sampled on day 0 of AZD1222 vaccination. The sequenced DNA: TGTGCCAGTAGGGCTGACAGGGGACAGGGAAGCTCTGGGGCCAACGTCCTGACTTTC. Its protein product is CASRADRGQGSSGANVLTF.